The following is a T cell receptor (beta chain) sequence with its context. Its matching antigen is unknown. These data come from a study of siplizumab effects on memory and regulatory T cells. The CDR3 is 11 residues long. Trimming cost V 0 bases and J 6 bases, with 3 bases left between them. Germline CDR1 SGHVS, CDR2 FNYEAQ. The assay looked at 100,000 or so TCR templates in each sample. TCRdb keeps only in-frame clones here, not all; method: immunoSEQ multiplex PCR. The sample records roughly 120,000 clones, around 94% being singletons. Regarding the study as a whole: The Treg-derived share of mappable alloreactive CD4+ clones averaged approximately 71% with siplizumab and 26.9% in controls. The authors did not confirm suppressive function in proliferating Tregs from siplizumab cultures. Siplizumab, the agent tested, significantly reduced alloreactive sequences traceable to unstimulated CD4+ memory cells.

The rearrangement joins TRBV7-6 to TRBJ2-7, with D unclear. The sample taken for sequencing was non-Treg CD4+ T cells sorted from blood. This clonotype was sampled from a human donor in good health. The CDR3: CASSLAGEQYF. Written as DNA, the CDR3 is TGTGCCAGCAGCTTAGCAGGCGAGCAGTACTTC.